A selection of T cell receptor beta chains follows, all from one sample in a study of control samples from healthy donors and cancer patients. The method was immunoSEQ multiplex PCR; TCRdb's version includes in-frame clones alone and lacks a portion of them. The table has some 170,000 clones, 96% seen once; the top ten hold approximately 1%. The source material was blood. Source of these receptors: a woman aged 25 to 39 in good health. Both conserved end residues are part of each CDR3. A D gene is named only where the DNA matches it firmly. The size of a clone is reported for some rows only, either as once, few or many, or as a class for expanded clones.

.	.	TRBV28	TRBJ2-5	TGTGCCAGCAGTTTAGGTAACCAAGGGACCCAGTACTTC	CASSLGNQGTQYF
.	once	TRBV5-1	TRBJ1-5	TGCGCCAGCAGCCCCCGAGGGGGGAGCAATCAGCCCCAGCATTTT	CASSPRGGSNQPQHF
.	.	TRBV27	TRBJ1-2	TGTGCCAGCAGGGTCGGGGGCTCGTATGGCTACACCTTC	CASRVGGSYGYTF
.	.	TRBV5-1	TRBJ2-7	TGCGCCAGCAGCGGGGGGACCGAGTCCTTCTACGAGCAGTACTTC	CASSGGTESFYEQYF
.	.	TRBV27	TRBJ1-6	TGTGCCAGCAGTTCCACCTTGGGGGGGGGAAATTCACCCCTCCACTTT	CASSSTLGGGNSPLHF
TRBD1	.	TRBV6-1	TRBJ1-2	TGTGCCAGCAGTGAAGCGGTTAGGGACAGGAAAAACACTGGCTACACCTTC	CASSEAVRDRKNTGYTF
.	.	TRBV29-1	TRBJ2-2	TGCAGCGTTGGAAATCGCAGGGCGGGCGCCGGGGAGCTGTTTTTT	CSVGNRRAGAGELFF
TRBD2	.	TRBV5-1	TRBJ2-7	TGCGCCAGCAGCTTGGTAGCGGGAAGGAACGAGCAGTACTTC	CASSLVAGRNEQYF
.	few	TRBV7-8	TRBJ2-7	TGTGCCAGCAGCCACACATCCTACGAGCAGTACTTC	CASSHTSYEQYF
.	.	TRBV5-5	TRBJ2-1	TGTGCCAGCAGCTCCCTTGTTTTCGTCAGGGGCAAACCCTACAATGAGCAGTTCTTC	CASSSLVFVRGKPYNEQFF
TRBD1	.	TRBV6-5	TRBJ2-7	TGTGCCAGCAGCCCCGGTCCCGGACAGGGCTACGAGCAGTACTTC	CASSPGPGQGYEQYF
TRBD2	.	TRBV7-3	TRBJ2-1	TGTGCCAGCAGCTTGACTAGCGGGGCATCCTACAATGAGCAGTTCTTC	CASSLTSGASYNEQFF
.	.	TRBV21-1	TRBJ2-7	TGTGCCAGCAGCAAACTTAGGCACTACGAGCAGTACTTC	CASSKLRHYEQYF
TRBD1	.	TRBV28	TRBJ2-7	TGTGCCAGCAGTTACGACAGGGTCCACGAGCAGTACTTC	CASSYDRVHEQYF
.	.	TRBV10-3	TRBJ1-1	TGTGCCATCAAGGTCGGACAGTACACTGAAGCTTTCTTT	CAIKVGQYTEAFF
.	.	TRBV7-9	TRBJ2-3	TGTGCCAGCAGCTTAGGCCAGGGAATAGATACGCAGTATTTT	CASSLGQGIDTQYF
TRBD1	.	TRBV27	TRBJ2-5	TGTGCCAGCAGTTTCAGGGGACAGGGTAGGCTGGAAGAGACCCAGTACTTC	CASSFRGQGRLEETQYF
.	once	TRBV18	TRBJ1-1	TGTGCCAGCTCATCCCGACGGATGAACACTGAAGCTTTCTTT	CASSSRRMNTEAFF
TRBD2	.	TRBV5-4	TRBJ2-1	TGTGCCAGCAGCTGGGGAGCGGGGTTAAGCTCCTACAATGAGCAGTTCTTC	CASSWGAGLSSYNEQFF
.	.	TRBV9	TRBJ2-1	TGTGCCAGCAGCCCACAGGGCTGGGGCAATGAGCAGTTCTTC	CASSPQGWGNEQFF
.	.	TRBV7-9	TRBJ2-5	TGTGCCAGCAGCTTAGAAGGGAAAGAGACCCAGTACTTC	CASSLEGKETQYF
.	.	TRBV7-8	TRBJ2-7	TGTGCCAGCAGCTTAGCGTCCCGCCACCTCTCCTACGAGCAGTACTTC	CASSLASRHLSYEQYF
.	.	TRBV5-1	TRBJ2-1	TGCGCCAGCAGCTTGGTTGTGGGGGCCAACAATGAGCAGTTCTTC	CASSLVVGANNEQFF
.	.	TRBV5-5	TRBJ1-3	TGTGCCAGCAGCTCGGGTTGGGGAGCTGGAAACACCATATATTTT	CASSSGWGAGNTIYF
.	.	TRBV18	TRBJ1-1	TGTGCCAGCTCATTGTCATCGGGCATGAACACTGAAGCTTTCTTT	CASSLSSGMNTEAFF
.	.	TRBV7-2	TRBJ1-5	TGTGCCAGCAGCTTAGACCGGGGGGATCAGCCCCAGCATTTT	CASSLDRGDQPQHF
.	.	TRBV21-1	TRBJ2-1	TGTGCCAGCGGGCCGAGCAGGAGCTCCTACAATGAGCAGTTCTTC	CASGPSRSSYNEQFF
TRBD1	.	TRBV5-1	TRBJ2-7	TGCGCCAGCAGCTTGGGACAGGGGGCTTACGAGCAGTACTTC	CASSLGQGAYEQYF
.	.	TRBV5-6	TRBJ1-3	TGTGCCAGCAGCTCGAACGGGGCTGCTAGAAACACCATATATTTT	CASSSNGAARNTIYF
.	.	TRBV7-8	TRBJ1-1	TGTGCCAGCAGCTCTGGGGACCTGAACACTGAAGCTTTCTTT	CASSSGDLNTEAFF
TRBD2	.	TRBV4-1	TRBJ2-7	TGCGCCAGCAGCCCAGCGGGGGGTTCCTACGAGCAGTACTTC	CASSPAGGSYEQYF
.	.	TRBV14	TRBJ2-3	TGTGCCAGCAGCCAACCTGGGACGGAGGTCTTCACAGATACGCAGTATTTT	CASSQPGTEVFTDTQYF
TRBD1	.	TRBV24-1	TRBJ2-5	TGTGCCACCAGTACGACAGGGGAGGCAGAGACCCAGTACTTC	CATSTTGEAETQYF
.	.	TRBV14	TRBJ1-1	TGTGCCAGCAGCCTTACATTGAACACTGAAGCTTTCTTT	CASSLTLNTEAFF
.	.	TRBV5-6	TRBJ1-5	TGTGCCAGCAGCCTTGGGGTCCGGGGCCTTTATAGCAATCAGCCCCAGCATTTT	CASSLGVRGLYSNQPQHF
.	.	TRBV6-5	TRBJ1-6	TGTGCCAGCAGTTACCTAGGGGAACCACATTCACCCCTCCACTTT	CASSYLGEPHSPLHF
TRBD1	.	TRBV2	TRBJ2-2	TGTGCCAGCAGTGAGGACAGGGGCACCGGGGAGCTGTTTTTT	CASSEDRGTGELFF
.	.	TRBV6-5	TRBJ1-2	TGTGCCAGCAGGGACAGCCGGCCGGCGGCGGGCTACACCTTC	CASRDSRPAAGYTF
.	.	TRBV6-5	TRBJ1-6	TGTGCCAGCAAAGGGGTTGGTAATTCACCCCTCCACTTT	CASKGVGNSPLHF
TRBD2	.	TRBV28	TRBJ2-7	TGTGCCAGCAGTTTTGCGGGACATCCCGGACTAGCGGGAGAGTTCGAGCAGTACTTC	CASSFAGHPGLAGEFEQYF
TRBD2	.	TRBV6-2/TRBV6-3	TRBJ2-5	TGTGCCAGCAGCCCTGGGACTAGCTGGGAGACCCAGTACTTC	CASSPGTSWETQYF
.	once	TRBV28	TRBJ2-3	TGTGCCAGCAGTTATGGGATCGGCACAGATACGCAGTATTTT	CASSYGIGTDTQYF
TRBD1	.	TRBV3-1/TRBV3-2	TRBJ1-6	TGTGCCAGCAGCCACCCAGGACAGGGGAAATCACCCCTCCACTTT	CASSHPGQGKSPLHF
.	.	TRBV3-1/TRBV3-2	TRBJ2-3	TGTGCCAGCAGCCAAGCTGGAGCAGATACGCAGTATTTT	CASSQAGADTQYF
TRBD1	once	TRBV13	TRBJ2-7	TGTGCCAGCAGCCTCAGACAGGGGGCCTACGAGCAGTACTTC	CASSLRQGAYEQYF
TRBD1	.	TRBV5-4	TRBJ1-2	TGTGCCAGCCCCTCGGACAGGGGCTCGGGCTACACCTTC	CASPSDRGSGYTF
TRBD2	.	TRBV5-1	TRBJ2-1	TGCGCCAGCAGCTTGACTTCTAGCGGGAGTGGGAATGAGCAGTTCTTC	CASSLTSSGSGNEQFF
.	.	TRBV11-2	TRBJ2-7	TGTGCCAGCAGCTCGAACGACATCTACTCCTACGAGCAGTACTTC	CASSSNDIYSYEQYF
TRBD1	.	TRBV28	TRBJ2-3	TGTGCCAGCAGTTTAGCCCGGACAGGGTGGACAGATACGCAGTATTTT	CASSLARTGWTDTQYF
.	.	TRBV12-3/TRBV12-4	TRBJ1-1	TGTGCCAGCAGTTTGGGGAGGAACACTGAAGCTTTCTTT	CASSLGRNTEAFF
.	.	TRBV13	TRBJ2-5	TGTGCCAGCAGCTTCCGCCAAGAGACCCAGTACTTC	CASSFRQETQYF
TRBD2	.	TRBV7-9	TRBJ2-1	TGTGCCAGCAGCTTATCGGCGGGGGGACTCGAGCAGTTCTTC	CASSLSAGGLEQFF
.	.	TRBV5-1	TRBJ1-4	TGCGCCAGCACTTATGGGCCGGGTGGCGAAAAACTGTTTTTT	CASTYGPGGEKLFF
.	.	TRBV27	TRBJ1-4	TGTGCCAGCAGTTTATCTCCAGCAACTAATGAAAAACTGTTTTTT	CASSLSPATNEKLFF
TRBD1	.	TRBV7-9	TRBJ1-4	TGTGCCAGCAGCTCGAAGACAGGGGGGCTTAATGAAAAACTGTTTTTT	CASSSKTGGLNEKLFF
.	.	TRBV27	TRBJ1-1	TGTGCCAGCAGTTTACTCAGGGGTTACACTGAAGCTTTCTTT	CASSLLRGYTEAFF
TRBD2	.	TRBV6-4	TRBJ2-7	TGTGCCAGCAGTGACTCGGGACTAGCGGGAGTCTACGAGCAGTACTTC	CASSDSGLAGVYEQYF
.	.	TRBV7-8	TRBJ1-2	TGTGCCAGCAGCCCGTCCCGGGACATCTATGGCTACACCTTC	CASSPSRDIYGYTF
.	.	TRBV18	TRBJ1-5	TGTGCCAGCTCACCCACCGGGCAGCCCCAGCATTTT	CASSPTGQPQHF